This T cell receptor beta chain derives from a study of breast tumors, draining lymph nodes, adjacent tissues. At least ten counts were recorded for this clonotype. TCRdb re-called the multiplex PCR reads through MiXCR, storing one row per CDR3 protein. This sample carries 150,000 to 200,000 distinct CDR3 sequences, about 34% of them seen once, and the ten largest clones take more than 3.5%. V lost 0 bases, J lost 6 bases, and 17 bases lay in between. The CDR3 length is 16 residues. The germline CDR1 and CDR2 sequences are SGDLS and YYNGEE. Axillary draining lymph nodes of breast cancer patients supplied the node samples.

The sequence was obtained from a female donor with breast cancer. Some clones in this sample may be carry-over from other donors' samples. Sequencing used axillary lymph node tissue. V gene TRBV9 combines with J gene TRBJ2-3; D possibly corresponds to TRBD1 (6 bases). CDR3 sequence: CASSVDGGAWRDTQYF. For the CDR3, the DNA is TGTGCCAGCAGCGTAGATGGGGGCGCCTGGAGGGATACGCAGTATTTT.